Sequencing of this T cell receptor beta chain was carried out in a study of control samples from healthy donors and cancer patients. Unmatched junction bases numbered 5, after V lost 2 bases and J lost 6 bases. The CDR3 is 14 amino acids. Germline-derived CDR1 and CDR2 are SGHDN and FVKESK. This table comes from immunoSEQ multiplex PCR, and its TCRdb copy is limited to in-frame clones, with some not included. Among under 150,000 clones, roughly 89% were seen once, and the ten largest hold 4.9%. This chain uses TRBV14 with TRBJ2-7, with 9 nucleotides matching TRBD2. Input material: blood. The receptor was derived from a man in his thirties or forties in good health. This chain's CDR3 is CASSQSSGDPEQYF. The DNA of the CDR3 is TGTGCCAGCAGCCAATCTAGCGGGGACCCCGAGCAGTACTTC.